The 29 T cell receptor beta chains below come from one sample, sequenced in a study of T cell responses to AZD1222 COVID-19 vaccine. Generated by immunoSEQ multiplex PCR, the TCRdb table keeps only in-frame clones and is missing some. The sample holds tens of thousands of clones; 75% to 90% are singletons and the top ten take more than 3.5%. Sample: peripheral blood, taken 28 days after the second AZD1222 dose. The receptors were sampled from an adult who received the AZD1222 COVID-19 vaccine.

This clone showed up just a few times. The sample carries other DNA sequences with the same CDR3. This chain joins TRBV18 and TRBJ2-7, with D unresolved. The germline V and J ends were trimmed by 5 bases and 1 base, with 9 bases remaining between them. This CDR3 spans 13 amino acids. In germline, CDR1 is KGHSH, CDR2 LQKENI. In DNA form, the CDR3 reads TGTGCCAGCTCATCCGCCGTGTCCTACGAGCAGTACTTC. Protein sequence: CASSSAVSYEQYF. Supplemented by reference TRBV18 and TRBJ2-7, the full variable domain reads NAGVMQNPRHLVRRRGQEARLRCSPMKGHSHVYWYRQLPEEGLKFMVYLQKENIIDESGMPKERFSAEFPKEGPSILRIQQVVRGDSAAYFCASSSAVSYEQYFGPGTRLTVT.

The chain carries TRBV9 and TRBJ1-1, with D tentatively TRBD1 (5 bases). The CDR3 runs to 15 residues. Germline loops: CDR1 SGDLS, CDR2 YYNGEE. Trimming removed 3 bases at V and 2 bases at J, with 14 bases between. CDR3 region: CASSAGHRFNTEAFF. CDR3 nucleotide sequence: TGTGCCAGCAGCGCAGGGCACCGGTTCAACACTGAAGCTTTCTTT.

The chain carries TRBV6-2 or TRBV6-3 and TRBJ2-7; 7 positions match TRBD1. CDR1 and CDR2 from the germline V gene are MNHEY and SVGEGT. There are 14 residues in the CDR3. Germline trimming cut 0 bases from V and 2 bases from J; bases unmatched to any gene: 1. In nucleotides, the CDR3 is TGTGCCAGCAGTTACTCCGGGACAGCCTACGAGCAGTACTTC. Translation gives CASSYSGTAYEQYF.

The chain combines TRBV6-2 or TRBV6-3 with TRBJ2-1; 9 bases fit TRBD2. The J segment lost 4 bases and the V segment lost 6 bases, leaving 7 bases of the junction unmatched. The CDR3 has 15 amino acids. Germline V lookup: CDR1 MNHEY, CDR2 SVGEGT. The CDR3 nucleotides read TGTGCCAGCAGCTATAGCGGGAGTTGGTACAATGAGCAGTTCTTC. Protein: CASSYSGSWYNEQFF.

The chain couples TRBV5-6 to TRBJ1-3; the D gene is possibly TRBD1 (5 bases). In germline, CDR1 is SGHDT, CDR2 YYEEEE. This CDR3 spans 16 amino acids. The V gene lost 2 bases and the J gene lost 4 bases, with 16 bases spanning the gap. The chain's CDR3 is CASSFPGGATGNTIYF. DNA of the CDR3: TGTGCCAGCAGCTTCCCAGGCGGGGCAACGGGAAACACCATATATTTT. Supplemented by reference TRBV5-6 and TRBJ1-3, the full variable domain reads DAGVTQSPTHLIKTRGQQVTLRCSPKSGHDTVSWYQQALGQGPQFIFQYYEEEERQRGNFPDRFSGHQFPNYSSELNVNALLLGDSALYLCASSFPGGATGNTIYFGEGSWLTVV.

The rearrangement links TRBV19 to TRBJ2-2; 12 nucleotides agree with TRBD2. The CDR3 extends over 17 amino acids. Trimming took 5 bases from V and 3 from J; bases not matched to a gene: 7. Germline-derived CDR1 and CDR2 are LNHDA and SQIVND (reference sequence). The CDR3 is CASSPMTSGGDTGELFF. For the CDR3, the DNA is TGTGCCAGTAGTCCGATGACTAGCGGGGGTGACACCGGGGAGCTGTTTTTT.

The chain is built from TRBV7-6 and TRBJ2-1, with 10 positions matching TRBD2. This CDR3 is 18 amino acids long. V was clipped by 1 base and J by 7 bases; unmatched bases: 13. From germline, CDR1 is SGHVS and CDR2 FNYEAQ. The CDR3 is CASSLEGPSGGAKNEQFF. In DNA form, the CDR3 reads TGTGCCAGCAGCTTAGAGGGCCCAAGCGGGGGGGCCAAAAATGAGCAGTTCTTC.

The rearrangement joins TRBV30 to TRBJ2-5; D call uncertain. Trimming shortened V by 2 bases and J by 9 bases, and 16 bases separated the two germline ends. The CDR3 has 13 amino acids. Germline-derived CDR1 and CDR2 are GTSNPN and SVGIG (reference sequence). The CDR3 DNA follows: TGTGCCTGGAGTAAGTCCGCTTCCCTGGCCCAGTACTTC. This gives the protein CAWSKSASLAQYF.

A few counts support this clone. The V gene is TRBV12-3 or TRBV12-4, the J gene TRBJ1-1; tentative D call: TRBD1 (5 bases). The CDR3 runs 13 residues. With 8 bases removed from V and 1 base from J, the gap between germline ends came to 11 bases. CDR3 bases: TGTGCCAGCTTTGAGGGGCCGAACACTGAAGCTTTCTTT. It yields the protein CASFEGPNTEAFF.

The V and J genes are TRBV25-1 and TRBJ2-1; TRBD1 matches 7 bases. Germline CDR1 and CDR2: MGHDK and SYGVNS. CDR3 length: 15 amino acids. The ends lost 1 base at V and 9 bases at J; junction bases unmatched: 9. CDR3 amino acids: CASSESGTVLGEQFF. CDR3 DNA: TGTGCCAGCAGTGAATCAGGGACAGTCTTGGGTGAGCAGTTCTTC. Based on the CDR3 plus reference TRBV25-1 and TRBJ2-1, the full variable domain is EADIYQTPRYLVIGTGKKITLECSQTMGHDKMYWYQQDPGMELHLIHYSYGVNSTEKGDLSSESTVSRIRTEHFPLTLESARPSHTSQYLCASSESGTVLGEQFFGPGTRLTVL.

Notes on this clone: Other DNA sequences in the sample encode the same CDR3. J is TRBJ1-1 and V is TRBV30; 7 bases align to TRBD1. The germline gives CDR1 GTSNPN, CDR2 SVGIG (reference sequence). CDR3 length: 12 amino acids. V dropped 5 bases and J dropped 0; count of bases not matched to a gene: 0. The CDR3 is CAWDRVNTEAFF. CDR3 in DNA: TGTGCCTGGGACAGGGTGAACACTGAAGCTTTCTTT.

This sequence joins TRBV11-2 and TRBJ1-6; D is ambiguous. This CDR3 is built from 17 residues. V was cut by 0 bases and J by 0 bases, with 9 bases left in between. CDR1 SGHAT and CDR2 FQNNGV come from the germline V gene. The CDR3 protein is CASSLDRRSSYNSPLHF. CDR3 bases: TGTGCCAGCAGCTTAGACAGGCGGAGCTCCTATAATTCACCCCTCCACTTT.

This clone was seen just once. The V call is TRBV28, the J call TRBJ1-5, with D unresolved. V dropped 3 bases and J dropped 5 bases, with 5 bases sitting between them. In germline, CDR1 is MDHEN, CDR2 SYDVKM. The CDR3 runs to 12 residues. The chain's CDR3 is CASSLEDQPQHF. The CDR3, as DNA: TGTGCCAGCAGTTTGGAGGATCAGCCCCAGCATTTT.

With respect to this clone: The sample contains more than one DNA sequence encoding this CDR3. The V call is TRBV12-3 or TRBV12-4, the J call TRBJ1-3, with D uncertain. With 6 bases removed from V and 0 bases from J, the gap between germline ends came to 3 bases. The CDR3 runs to 12 residues. CDR3 sequence: CASSPSGNTIYF. CDR3 nucleotides: TGTGCCAGCAGCCCCTCTGGAAACACCATATATTTT.

This clone was counted between two and nine times. This chain links TRBV5-6 with TRBJ1-5; no definite D call. Germline V gene data show CDR1 as SGHDT and CDR2 as YYEEEE. The CDR3 is 14 residues long. V was trimmed by 1 base and J by 1 base, leaving 6 bases between them. CDR3 sequence: CASSLRQSNQPQHF. CDR3 DNA: TGTGCCAGCAGCTTGCGGCAGAGCAATCAGCCCCAGCATTTT.

V and J are TRBV10-1 and TRBJ2-2, with a tentative D call TRBD2 (5 bases). The germline CDR1 and CDR2 sequences are WNHNN and SYGVQD (reference sequence). The V end was cut by 6 bases, the J end by 0 bases, with 8 bases between. The CDR3 has 14 amino acids. Here the CDR3 DNA reads TGCGCCAGCAGAACGGGGACGAACACCGGGGAGCTGTTTTTT. It translates to CASRTGTNTGELFF.

The V call is TRBV27, the J call TRBJ2-1; D might be TRBD2 (5 bases). Looked up from germline, CDR1 is MNHEY and CDR2 is SMNVEV (reference sequence). The CDR3 length is 17 residues. The V gene lost 6 bases and the J gene lost 4 bases, with 22 bases spanning the gap. The CDR3 is CASRPTYLARGYNEQFF. The CDR3 DNA follows: TGTGCCAGCAGACCGACTTATCTAGCTCGGGGTTACAATGAGCAGTTCTTC.

Here the CDR3 reads CSASRQGAYEQYF. The CDR3 coding sequence is TGCAGTGCTAGTCGGCAGGGGGCCTACGAGCAGTACTTC. V usage is TRBV20-1 and J usage is TRBJ2-7, with 7 bases fitting TRBD1. There are 13 residues in the CDR3. The V gene end was trimmed by 3 bases and the J gene end by 2 bases; junction bases not matched to a gene: 4. Per the germline V gene, CDR1 is DFQATT and CDR2 is SNEGSKA (reference sequence).

This clone was detected once. The chain joins TRBV3-1 (or the pseudogene TRBV3-2) to TRBJ2-3; no definite D call. The length of the CDR3 is 12 residues. The ends were cut back, 2 bases at V and 9 bases at J, with 9 bases in the middle. CDR1 LGHDT and CDR2 YNNKEL come from the germline V gene (reference sequence). CDR3 bases: TGTGCCAGCAGCCAATTTGTGGCGACGCAGTATTTT. It is translated as CASSQFVATQYF.

J is TRBJ1-2 and V is TRBV19; D is perhaps TRBD1 (6 bases). Germline loops: CDR1 LNHDA, CDR2 SQIVND (reference sequence). Deletions cut 9 bases from V and 5 bases from J, with 16 bases between. The CDR3 is 13 amino acids. In nucleotides, the CDR3 is TGTGCCAGAAAGGGGGGAGACATTTATGGCTACACCTTC. This translates into CARKGGDIYGYTF. Together with reference TRBV19 and TRBJ1-2, the CDR3 gives the full variable domain: DGGITQSPKYLFRKEGQNVTLSCEQNLNHDAMYWYRQDPGQGLRLIYYSQIVNDFQKGDIAEGYSVSREKKESFPLTVTSAQKNPTAFYLCARKGGDIYGYTFGSGTRLTVV.

J is TRBJ1-2 and V is TRBV4-3; D ambiguous. Trimming took 3 bases from V and 3 from J, leaving 11 bases between them. The CDR3 has 14 amino acids. Germline CDR1 and CDR2: LGHNA and YSLEER. This CDR3 is CASSHDNTYYGYTF. DNA for the CDR3: TGCGCCAGCAGCCACGACAACACCTACTATGGCTACACCTTC.

This chain links TRBV2 with TRBJ1-3, with 12 bases that match TRBD1. The CDR3 runs 16 residues. V was pared by 5 bases and J by 3 bases, with 5 bases of the junction left unmatched. Germline V gene lookup returns CDR1 SNHLY and CDR2 FYNNEI. CDR3 DNA: TGTGCCAGCAGTCCGGGACAGGGGGCGGGTGGAAACACCATATATTTT. This codes for CASSPGQGAGGNTIYF.

This clone was picked up one time. This chain connects TRBV6-5 to TRBJ2-7; possible D gene TRBD1, 6 bases. Deletions cut 5 bases from V and 6 bases from J, with 14 bases between. The CDR3 has 13 residues. Germline loops: CDR1 MNHEY, CDR2 SVGAGI. Here the CDR3 DNA reads TGTGCCAGCAGTCCCCGAGGGGGTGGCGAGCAGTACTTC. Encoded protein: CASSPRGGGEQYF.

CDR3: CASSLDRGGTEAFF. The CDR3 DNA reads as TGCGCCAGCAGCTTGGACAGGGGAGGCACTGAAGCTTTCTTT. The chain combines TRBV5-1 with TRBJ1-1; 7 bases are a match to TRBD1. This CDR3 spans 14 amino acids. The J segment lost 4 bases and the V segment lost 0 bases, leaving 3 bases of the junction unmatched. In germline, CDR1 is SGHRS, CDR2 YFSETQ.

V is TRBV3-1 (or the pseudogene TRBV3-2) and J is TRBJ2-7; 8 nucleotides align to TRBD1. This CDR3 spans 14 amino acids. The V gene's germline CDR1 is LGHDT and CDR2 YNNKEL (reference sequence). The J segment lost 3 bases and the V segment lost 4 bases, leaving 5 bases of the junction unmatched. The CDR3 nucleotides read TGTGCCAGCAGCCCCCCCGGGACAGGCTACGAGCAGTACTTC. This translates into CASSPPGTGYEQYF.

V usage is TRBV6-2 or TRBV6-3 and J usage is TRBJ2-3, with 8 bases lining up with TRBD2. Losses at the gene ends were 0 bases for V and 3 bases for J; bases not matched to a gene: 11. This CDR3 contains 18 residues. The germline V gene has CDR1 MNHEY and CDR2 SVGEGT. The CDR3 region is CASSYSTRGGGRTDTQYF. The CDR3 nucleotides read TGTGCCAGCAGTTACTCGACTCGTGGGGGCGGGAGGACAGATACGCAGTATTTT.

This clone appeared a few times. V usage is TRBV27 and J usage is TRBJ2-3, with TRBD2 matching 11 bases. The V gene end was trimmed by 5 bases and the J gene end by 2 bases; junction bases not matched to a gene: 6. Germline CDR1 is MNHEY and CDR2 is SMNVEV (reference sequence). The CDR3 contains 16 residues. The DNA of the CDR3 is TGTGCCAGCAGTCATAGCGGGGGGGATTACACAGATACGCAGTATTTT. This gives the protein CASSHSGGDYTDTQYF.

The rearrangement joins TRBV6-4 to TRBJ1-1; no clear D gene. The CDR3 length is 9 residues. Germline-derived CDR1 and CDR2 are MRHNA and SNTAGT. V lost 7 bases, J lost 9 bases, and 6 bases lay in between. The CDR3 reads CASIPKAFF. The CDR3 DNA reads as TGTGCCAGCATCCCTAAAGCTTTCTTT.

The chain joins TRBV7-2 to TRBJ2-5; the D gene is possibly TRBD2 (6 bases). This CDR3 has 15 amino acids. CDR1 and CDR2 (germline): SGHTA, FQGNSA. With 1 base removed from V and 9 bases from J, the gap between germline ends came to 18 bases. In DNA form, the CDR3 reads TGTGCCAGCAGCTTAGGGGGACTCCGCCTTTGGGCCCAGTACTTC. Translating it yields CASSLGGLRLWAQYF.